These 32 T cell receptor beta chains originate from one sample sequenced in a study of cytomegalovirus exposure and HLA in healthy donors. Amplification used 60 Vbeta primers and 13 Jbeta primers. TCRdb keeps only in-frame clones here, not all; method: immunoSEQ multiplex PCR. The sample lists around 110,000 clones; 50% to 65% were seen once. Input material: PBMCs. The receptors derive from a woman in her forties in good health and CMV-seropositive.

V gene TRBV13 combines with J gene TRBJ2-5; TRBD2 matches at 9 bases. The germline V gene encodes CDR1 PRHDT and CDR2 FYEKMQ (reference sequence). The length of the CDR3 is 17 residues. J was trimmed by 4 bases and V by 2 bases; bases with no gene match: 11. The DNA for the CDR3 is TGTGCCAGCAGCTTACTAGCGGGAACCCGGGGGGGAGAGACCCAGTACTTC. Translating gives CASSLLAGTRGGETQYF. The full variable domain, completed using reference TRBV13 and TRBJ2-5, is AAGVIQSPRHLIKEKRETATLKCYPIPRHDTVYWYQQGPGQDPQFLISFYEKMQSDKGSIPDRFSAQQFSDYHSELNMSSLELGDSALYFCASSLLAGTRGGETQYFGPGTRLLVL.

Only a few counts were recorded for this clone. The chain has TRBV28 and TRBJ2-1; a possible D gene is TRBD2 (6 bases). This CDR3 contains 16 residues. V dropped 6 bases and J dropped 5 bases, with 20 bases sitting between them. In germline, CDR1 is MDHEN, CDR2 SYDVKM. The DNA for the CDR3 is TGTGCCAGCAGCCTTCCGACGGGAAGCGGGCACAATGAGCAGTTCTTC. Amino acid sequence: CASSLPTGSGHNEQFF.

The sample holds one count of this clone. The chain uses TRBV7-2 and TRBJ2-7; the D gene is possibly TRBD1 (5 bases). Deletions cut 1 base from V and 9 bases from J, with 13 bases between. Germline loops: CDR1 SGHTA, CDR2 FQGNSA. The CDR3 totals 13 residues. The CDR3 DNA is TGTGCCAGCAGCTTAGAAGAATTCAGGGTGCAGTACTTC. It yields the protein CASSLEEFRVQYF.

Points on this clone: This sample also contains other DNA sequences that code for the same CDR3. This chain links TRBV6-5 with TRBJ1-1, with TRBD1 matching 7 bases. The germline gives CDR1 MNHEY, CDR2 SVGAGI. The ends lost 6 bases at V and 2 bases at J; junction bases unmatched: 3. This CDR3 is built from 13 residues. The CDR3 sequence: CASRGQLNTEAFF. The CDR3 bases are TGTGCCAGCAGGGGACAGCTTAACACTGAAGCTTTCTTT.

The chain is built from TRBV2 and TRBJ1-5; 7 bases fit TRBD1. CDR3 length: 15 amino acids. V lost 8 bases to trimming and J lost 5 bases; unmatched junction nucleotides: 12. Germline CDR1 and CDR2: SNHLY and FYNNEI. The CDR3 loop reads CASGLRGGADQPQHF. DNA for the CDR3: TGTGCCAGCGGGCTTCGAGGGGGCGCGGATCAGCCCCAGCATTTT.

The chain joins TRBV19 to TRBJ2-7; possible D gene TRBD2, 6 bases. The germline gives CDR1 LNHDA, CDR2 SQIVND (reference sequence). The length of the CDR3 is 13 residues. Trimming stripped 3 bases from V and 2 bases from J, with 8 bases between. The CDR3 DNA follows: TGTGCCAGTAGTATGCGACTAGCCTACGAGCAGTACTTC. It codes for CASSMRLAYEQYF.

V usage is TRBV27 and J usage is TRBJ2-1; no definite D call. Germline CDR1 and CDR2: MNHEY and SMNVEV (reference sequence). This CDR3 spans 16 amino acids. Trimming took 1 base from V and 3 from J, leaving 13 bases between them. As DNA, the CDR3 is TGTGCCAGCAGTTTATTCGGTGAGGTCGGCTACAATGAGCAGTTCTTC. Residues: CASSLFGEVGYNEQFF.

The chain combines TRBV9 with TRBJ1-1; 7 nucleotides agree with TRBD1. Germline V gene sequence: CDR1 SGDLS, CDR2 YYNGEE. The CDR3 spans 14 residues. The ends lost 2 bases at V and 4 bases at J; junction bases unmatched: 5. CDR3 nucleotide sequence: TGTGCCAGCAGCGTGTCAGGGGGGAGCACTGAAGCTTTCTTT. Translation: CASSVSGGSTEAFF.

The V call is TRBV18, the J call TRBJ2-5, with TRBD2 identical over 15 bases. This CDR3 spans 17 amino acids. The V gene end was trimmed by 3 bases and the J gene end by 1 base; junction bases not matched to a gene: 3. Germline-derived CDR1 and CDR2 are KGHSH and LQKENI. CDR3 nucleotides: TGTGCCAGCTCACCGGGACTAGCGGGAGGTCTCCAAGAGACCCAGTACTTC. It is translated as CASSPGLAGGLQETQYF.

The rearrangement joins TRBV7-9 to TRBJ2-7; 8 bases match TRBD1. This CDR3 region has 16 residues. CDR1 and CDR2 (germline): SEHNR, FQNEAQ (reference sequence). Trimming removed 4 bases from V and 2 bases from J; junction bases left unmatched: 10. CDR3 in amino acids: CASSSAQGASTYEQYF. DNA for the CDR3: TGTGCCAGCAGCTCAGCCCAGGGGGCTAGCACCTACGAGCAGTACTTC. Complete variable domain (other parts from reference TRBV7-9 and TRBJ2-7): DTGVSQNPRHKITKRGQNVTFRCDPISEHNRLYWYRQTLGQGPEFLTYFQNEAQLEKSRLLSDRFSAERPKGSFSTLEIQRTEQGDSAMYLCASSSAQGASTYEQYFGPGTRLTVT.

The V and J genes are TRBV28 and TRBJ2-7; 7 positions agree with TRBD2. CDR1 is MDHEN and CDR2 is SYDVKM in the germline V gene. The length of the CDR3 is 17 residues. The V segment lost 4 bases and the J segment 3 bases; nucleotides outside the gene matches: 15. In DNA form, the CDR3 reads TGTGCCAGCAGTTCCCTGGGGAGTAACCGGGACTACTACGAGCAGTACTTC. Its translation: CASSSLGSNRDYYEQYF.

This clone was picked up one time. The V call is TRBV27, the J call TRBJ2-1, with D perhaps matching TRBD2 (6 bases). The CDR3 contains 16 residues. V was clipped by 3 bases and J by 9 bases, with 21 bases between them. Germline V gives CDR1 MNHEY, CDR2 SMNVEV (reference sequence). CDR3 in amino acids: CASSFFLDLGRGEQFF. DNA for the CDR3: TGTGCCAGCAGTTTCTTCCTGGATTTGGGGCGGGGTGAGCAGTTCTTC.

This clone was observed a single time. The chain recombines TRBV28 with TRBJ2-1, with 9 nucleotides matching TRBD2. Trimming cost V 3 bases and J 15 bases; bases outside gene matches: 6. This CDR3 has 12 residues. Per germline, CDR1 MDHEN and CDR2 SYDVKM. CDR3 DNA: TGTGCCAGCAGTTTTGAGCGGGAGGAGGGGTTCTTC. It encodes CASSFEREEGFF. Full variable domain (remainder filled in from reference TRBV28 and TRBJ2-1): DVKVTQSSRYLVKRTGEKVFLECVQDMDHENMFWYRQDPGLGLRLIYFSYDVKMKEKGDIPEGYSVSREKKERFSLILESASTNQTSMYLCASSFEREEGFFGPGTRLTVL.

This chain connects TRBV7-2 to TRBJ2-2; 9 bases align to TRBD1. V lost 4 bases and J lost 5; bases outside the gene matches: 8. The CDR3 covers 16 residues. Germline V gives CDR1 SGHTA, CDR2 FQGNSA. The CDR3 nucleotides are TGTGCCAGCAGCTCGTCCGTGACAGGGGGAACCGGGGAGCTGTTTTTT. It specifies CASSSSVTGGTGELFF.

The CDR3: CASSRDYLGSQYF. DNA for the CDR3: TGTGCCAGCAGCAGGGACTATCTCGGGTCGCAGTATTTT. The gene calls are TRBV6-5 and TRBJ2-3, with 7 bases aligning to TRBD2. The CDR3 is made up of 13 amino acids. The ends lost 6 bases at V and 10 bases at J; junction bases unmatched: 10. The V gene's germline CDR1 is MNHEY and CDR2 SVGAGI.

A single count supports this clone. The chain recombines TRBV14 with TRBJ2-7, with D perhaps TRBD2 (5 bases). The CDR3 runs to 15 residues. Germline loops: CDR1 SGHDN, CDR2 FVKESK. Trimming stripped 4 bases from V and 0 bases from J, with 13 bases between. CDR3 sequence: CASSLLLGSSYEQYF. CDR3 in DNA: TGTGCCAGCAGCCTTCTACTAGGGAGCTCCTACGAGCAGTACTTC.

The J gene is TRBJ2-3, the V gene TRBV4-3; D is undetermined. The germline V gene has CDR1 LGHNA and CDR2 YSLEER. Trimming shortened V by 1 base and J by 1 base, and 6 bases separated the two germline ends. The length of the CDR3 is 14 residues. CDR3 amino acids: CASSQGGGTDTQYF. The CDR3 DNA sequence: TGCGCCAGCAGCCAAGGAGGCGGCACAGATACGCAGTATTTT.

The chain combines TRBV11-2 with TRBJ2-7, with D perhaps matching TRBD1 (6 bases). Germline V gene data show CDR1 as SGHAT and CDR2 as FQNNGV. This CDR3 is built from 14 residues. Trimming pared 4 bases from V and 2 bases from J, leaving 12 bases between. DNA for the CDR3: TGTGCCAGCAGCTCCCCGCAGGGGCCCTACGAGCAGTACTTC. As protein: CASSSPQGPYEQYF.

This clone was seen a few times. V usage is TRBV11-2 and J usage is TRBJ1-2; 9 nucleotides line up with TRBD1. V lost 3 bases and J lost 8; bases outside the gene matches: 4. The CDR3 length is 13 residues. Germline loops: CDR1 SGHAT, CDR2 FQNNGV. The CDR3 loop reads CASSLGQGYGYTF. The DNA of the CDR3 is TGTGCCAGCAGCTTGGGACAGGGTTACGGCTACACCTTC.

The table lists this clone with a few counts. The J gene is TRBJ1-2, the V gene TRBV6-5; D is perhaps TRBD1 (5 bases). The germline V and J ends were trimmed by 5 bases and 2 bases, with 15 bases remaining between them. This CDR3 contains 15 residues. CDR1 is MNHEY and CDR2 is SVGAGI in the germline V gene. The CDR3 here is CASSHWTTLNYGYTF. The CDR3 nucleotides are TGTGCCAGCAGTCATTGGACAACGCTAAACTATGGCTACACCTTC.

Comment on this clone: Other DNA sequences from this sample encode an identical CDR3 as well. The rearrangement links TRBV11-2 to TRBJ2-3; the match to TRBD2 covers 7 bases. This CDR3 region has 14 residues. The V gene's germline CDR1 is SGHAT and CDR2 FQNNGV. Trimming cost V 3 bases and J 1 base; bases outside gene matches: 1. The CDR3 protein is CASSFAGGTDTQYF. CDR3 coding DNA: TGTGCCAGCAGCTTCGCGGGGGGCACAGATACGCAGTATTTT.

This clone was seen once. The V gene is TRBV2, the J gene TRBJ1-2; TRBD1 agrees at 9 bases. J lost 3 bases, V lost 4 bases, and 9 bases had no gene match. Germline V CDR1 and CDR2: SNHLY, FYNNEI. This CDR3 comprises 16 residues. The CDR3 nucleotides are TGTGCCAGCAGTGGGTGGGAGGACAGGGGTGACTATGGCTACACCTTC. Encoded protein: CASSGWEDRGDYGYTF.

This clone has only a few counts. This chain connects TRBV29-1 to TRBJ2-7; 9 nucleotides line up with TRBD1. CDR3 length equals 16 residues. The ends lost 1 base at V and 2 bases at J; junction bases unmatched: 9. Germline CDR1 SQVTM, CDR2 ANQGSEA. In DNA form, the CDR3 reads TGCAGCGTTGAAGCTAGGAGAGGGGACAGGGCCTACGAGCAGTACTTC. This translates into CSVEARRGDRAYEQYF.

The rearrangement links TRBV4-3 to TRBJ1-2, with D perhaps TRBD1 (5 bases). CDR1 and CDR2 from the germline V gene are LGHNA and YSLEER. The CDR3 length is 16 residues. Trimming cost V 6 bases and J 0 bases, with 17 bases left between them. CDR3 residues: CASSSDVGGSNYGYTF. CDR3 DNA: TGCGCCAGCAGTAGCGACGTCGGGGGATCTAACTATGGCTACACCTTC.

The genes are TRBV19 and TRBJ2-7, with D possibly TRBD1 on 5 matching bases. V dropped 4 bases and J dropped 6 bases, with 13 bases sitting between them. CDR1 is LNHDA and CDR2 is SQIVND in the germline V gene (reference sequence). CDR3 length equals 13 residues. CDR3 in DNA: TGTGCCAGTAGTAACCAGGGCGTCGGCGAGCAGTACTTC. Translated: CASSNQGVGEQYF.

This chain uses TRBV11-3 with TRBJ2-1, with a tentative D call TRBD2 (6 bases). Looked up from germline, CDR1 is SGHNT and CDR2 is YENEEA. The CDR3 is 14 residues long. The V and J ends lost 4 bases and 7 bases respectively, with 14 bases between them. The CDR3: CASSSPGDRNEQFF. Written as DNA, the CDR3 is TGTGCCAGCAGCTCTCCGGGAGACAGAAATGAGCAGTTCTTC.

J is TRBJ1-1 and V is TRBV19; D unresolved. The CDR3 runs 14 residues. The germline gives CDR1 LNHDA, CDR2 SQIVND (reference sequence). The V gene lost 3 bases and the J gene lost 8 bases, with 16 bases spanning the gap. The CDR3 loop reads CASSIPGEGQEAFF. CDR3 DNA: TGTGCCAGTAGTATCCCCGGAGAGGGTCAGGAAGCTTTCTTT.

The rearrangement links TRBV7-6 to TRBJ2-7; D gene uncertain. Germline values: CDR1 SGHVS, CDR2 FNYEAQ. V lost 5 bases, J lost 6 bases, and 11 bases lay in between. The CDR3 loop spans 12 amino acids. This CDR3 reads CASSQAMREQYF. The DNA of the CDR3 is TGTGCCAGCAGCCAAGCGATGCGCGAGCAGTACTTC. Variable domain in full (rest from reference TRBV7-6 and TRBJ2-7): GAGVSQSPRYKVTKRGQDVALRCDPISGHVSLYWYRQALGQGPEFLTYFNYEAQQDKSGLPNDRFSAERPEGSISTLTIQRTEQRDSAMYRCASSQAMREQYFGPGTRLTVT.

This chain uses TRBV9 with TRBJ2-3; perhaps TRBD1 as D (6 bases). Germline-derived CDR1 and CDR2 are SGDLS and YYNGEE. Between the trimmed V and J ends, which lost 4 bases and 2 bases, there was a span of 11 bases. CDR3 size: 14 residues. CDR3 protein: CASSTQGFTDTQYF. The CDR3 DNA follows: TGTGCCAGCAGCACACAGGGCTTCACAGATACGCAGTATTTT.

Comments on this clone: A junction boundary mismatches the germline segment, possibly from a read error. The genes are TRBV29-1 and TRBJ2-2; 7 bases match TRBD1. CDR1 SQVTM and CDR2 ANQGSEA come from the germline V gene. This CDR3 is 13 amino acids long. The CDR3 loop is CPWRTGRTGELFF. The CDR3 DNA follows: TGTCCGTGGCGGACAGGCCGTACCGGGGAGCTGTTTTTT.

This chain joins TRBV7-9 and TRBJ2-1, with TRBD2 matching 11 bases. The J segment lost 7 bases and the V segment lost 6 bases, leaving 20 bases of the junction unmatched. Germline lookup yields CDR1 SEHNR and CDR2 FQNEAQ (reference sequence). This CDR3 has 19 residues. CDR3: CASRGGRVAGGPILNEQFF. The CDR3, as DNA: TGTGCCAGCAGAGGCGGTCGGGTAGCGGGAGGGCCTATTTTGAATGAGCAGTTCTTC. Supplemented by reference TRBV7-9 and TRBJ2-1, the full variable domain reads DTGVSQNPRHKITKRGQNVTFRCDPISEHNRLYWYRQTLGQGPEFLTYFQNEAQLEKSRLLSDRFSAERPKGSFSTLEIQRTEQGDSAMYLCASRGGRVAGGPILNEQFFGPGTRLTVL.

This chain uses TRBV29-1 with TRBJ2-1; weak D call: TRBD2 (5 bases). V lost 0 bases, J lost 0 bases, and 6 bases lay in between. Germline V gene lookup returns CDR1 SQVTM and CDR2 ANQGSEA. The CDR3 is 14 amino acids. The CDR3 spells CSVEDGSSYNEQFF. DNA of the CDR3: TGCAGCGTTGAAGATGGGAGCTCCTACAATGAGCAGTTCTTC.